This is a list of T cell receptor beta chains from one sample in a study of prognosis after radiotherapy for stage I lung cancer. MiXCR was run by TCRdb on the multiplex PCR reads, yielding one entry per CDR3 protein. The sample consists of fewer than 40,000 distinct CDR3 sequences, less than 45% of them appearing once. Material: PBMCs, obtained before or after stereotactic body radiation therapy (not recorded which). These receptor sequences come from a donor over 45 with non-small cell lung cancer. Both conserved end residues are part of each CDR3. The D gene is left open where the match is weak. Expanded clones get a size class; other rows say once, few or many, or leave the size out.

d_gene	v_gene	j_gene	abundance	CDR3aa	CDR3nt
-	TRBV24-1	TRBJ2-2	many	CATSDQTPSGATGELFF	TGTGCCACCAGTGACCAGACCCCGTCTGGGGCCACCGGGGAGCTGTTTTTT
TRBD2	TRBV27	TRBJ2-1	large	CASSLSGVTYNEQFF	TGTGCCAGCAGTTTAAGCGGGGTCACCTACAATGAGCAGTTCTTC
TRBD2	TRBV6-5	TRBJ2-3	-	CASSPSIAGGAAQYF	TGTGCCAGCAGTCCCTCGATAGCGGGGGGGGCGGCGCAGTATTTT
-	TRBV19	TRBJ1-6	many	CASSMAAGDSPLHF	TGTGCCAGTAGTATGGCGGCAGGGGACTCACCCCTCCACTTT
TRBD1	TRBV7-2	TRBJ2-7	-	CASSLDPWTGREQYF	TGTGCCAGCAGCTTAGACCCCTGGACAGGGAGAGAGCAGTACTTC
-	TRBV18	TRBJ1-2	-	CASSPVSGGYTF	TGTGCCAGCTCACCAGTATCAGGGGGCTACACCTTC
TRBD1	TRBV6-2/TRBV6-3	TRBJ2-1	-	CASSVGQGEGNEQFF	TGTGCCAGCAGTGTCGGACAGGGGGAGGGCAATGAGCAGTTCTTC
TRBD1	TRBV5-6	TRBJ2-1	-	CASSFRDRGFIEQFF	TGTGCCAGCAGCTTTCGGGACAGGGGCTTTATTGAGCAGTTCTTC
-	TRBV7-2	TRBJ1-2	-	CASNSEGVDGYTF	TGTGCCAGCAACTCAGAAGGGGTAGACGGCTACACCTTC
-	TRBV6-1	TRBJ2-7	-	CASTPWNRVYEHYF	TGTGCCAGCACCCCGTGGAACAGGGTCTACGAGCATTACTTC
-	TRBV18	TRBJ2-1	many	CASSASGPRNNEQFF	TGTGCCAGCTCAGCAAGCGGACCAAGAAACAATGAGCAGTTCTTC
-	TRBV12-3/TRBV12-4	TRBJ1-1	many	CASSPVRGLNTEAFF	TGTGCCAGCAGTCCGGTCAGGGGATTGAACACTGAAGCTTTCTTT
-	TRBV27	TRBJ2-2	medium-sized	CASTVSIHTGELFF	TGTGCCAGCACCGTTAGCATACACACCGGGGAGCTGTTTTTT
-	TRBV7-2	TRBJ2-5	many	CASSTETQYF	TGTGCCAGCAGCACGGAGACCCAGTACTTC
TRBD1	TRBV30	TRBJ1-5	once	CAWSGSGGLSLWPQHF	TGTGCCTGGAGTGGATCAGGGGGCTTATCTCTATGGCCCCAGCATTTT
-	TRBV7-9	TRBJ1-1	many	CASSLAIALGGAEAFF	TGTGCCAGCAGCTTAGCGATCGCATTAGGGGGGGCTGAAGCTTTCTTT
-	TRBV11-2	TRBJ2-3	-	CASSLLGRGVADTQYF	TGTGCCAGCAGCTTATTAGGGAGAGGGGTGGCAGATACGCAGTATTTT
-	TRBV6-5	TRBJ1-6	medium-sized	CASSYGVDSPLHF	TGTGCCAGCAGTTATGGGGTGGATTCACCCCTCCACTTT
TRBD1	TRBV7-9	TRBJ2-1	-	CASSEDRGRNNKQFF	TGTGCCAGCAGCGAAGACAGGGGGAGGAACAATAAGCAGTTCTTC
-	TRBV20-1	TRBJ2-7	medium-sized	CSARDEQFSYEQYF	TGCAGTGCTAGAGATGAACAGTTCTCCTACGAGCAGTACTTC
-	TRBV20-1	TRBJ2-7	many	CSAPKGGGVAEQYF	TGCAGTGCCCCCAAGGGGGGGGGGGTAGCCGAGCAGTACTTC
TRBD1	TRBV6-1	TRBJ2-7	-	CASTRTGDYEQYF	TGTGCCAGCACCAGGACAGGGGACTACGAGCAGTACTTC
TRBD2	TRBV7-9	TRBJ2-7	-	CASSKERDANEQYF	TGTGCCAGCAGTAAGGAGCGGGATGCTAACGAGCAGTACTTC
-	TRBV6-2/TRBV6-3	TRBJ1-2	-	CASSSTANYVYTF	TGTGCCAGCAGTTCTACAGCTAACTATGTCTACACCTTC
-	TRBV20-1	TRBJ2-5	many	CSADLRLEETQYF	TGCAGTGCGGATCTCCGACTGGAAGAGACCCAGTACTTC
TRBD2	TRBV6-5	TRBJ2-7	many	CASSYLAGSPYEQYF	TGTGCCAGCAGTTACCTAGCGGGAAGTCCCTACGAGCAGTACTTC
-	TRBV20-1	TRBJ1-3	-	CSASGTAVHSGNTIYF	TGCAGTGCTAGTGGCACTGCAGTTCACTCTGGAAACACCATATATTTT